These 9 T cell receptor beta chains share one sample of origin, sequenced in a study of identical twins. Using its own MiXCR run on the 5' RACE reads, TCRdb lists one record per CDR3 protein. The sample has about 890,000 distinct CDR3 sequences, roughly 12% seen once. The same sample was also used in a study of yellow fever vaccine responses in identical twins.

Sequenced sample: PBMCs. All receptors derive from a woman younger than 30 in good health.

The rearrangement links TRBV2 to TRBJ2-1; D gene unclear. Per the germline V gene, CDR1 is SNHLY and CDR2 is FYNNEI. V was pared by 6 bases and J by 0 bases, with 9 bases between. The CDR3 length is 14 residues. This chain's CDR3 is CASRKISSYNEQFF. CDR3 bases: TGTGCCAGCAGAAAAATTAGCTCCTACAATGAGCAGTTCTTC.

This clonotype was observed a few times. The junction does not match germline at one end; this may be a read error. CDR3 amino acids: CASSFGGAAGELFF. CDR3 coding DNA: TGTGCCAGCAGCTTCGGGGGGGCCGCCGGGGAGCTGTTTTTC. The chain has TRBV27 and TRBJ2-2; 8 nucleotides match TRBD2. Germline V gene data show CDR1 as MNHEY and CDR2 as SMNVEV (reference sequence). CDR3 size: 14 residues.

There are a few counts of this clonotype. The chain is built from TRBV10-3 and TRBJ2-3, with D possibly matching TRBD2 (5 bases). CDR1 is ENHRY, CDR2 SYGVKD, per germline. The ends were cut back, 8 bases at V and 5 bases at J, with 11 bases in the middle. CDR3 length equals 12 residues. CDR3 coding DNA: TGTGCCATCGGAGGCCCACTAGATACGCAGTATTTT. The encoded protein is CAIGGPLDTQYF.

This clonotype occurred many times. The genes are TRBV5-1 and TRBJ2-5; 9 bases map to TRBD2. Unmatched junction bases numbered 13, after V lost 5 bases and J lost 5 bases. The germline gives CDR1 SGHRS, CDR2 YFSETQ. CDR3 size: 16 residues. CDR3 DNA sequence: TGCGCCAGCAGAGCTAGCGGGGCCACCTACGGGGAGACCCAGTACTTC. Amino acids: CASRASGATYGETQYF.

This clonotype was observed a few times. The V and J genes are TRBV10-2 and TRBJ1-2, with 7 bases lining up with TRBD1. The CDR3 sequence is 12 residues long. CDR1 and CDR2 (germline): WSHSY, SAAADI. Losses at the gene ends were 9 bases for V and 4 bases for J; bases not matched to a gene: 5. Here the CDR3 reads CASGDSPYGYTF. For the CDR3, the DNA is TGCGCCAGTGGGGACAGCCCCTATGGCTACACCTTC.

J is TRBJ2-3 and V is TRBV9; TRBD2 agrees at 10 bases. Germline V gene lookup returns CDR1 SGDLS and CDR2 YYNGEE. V lost 1 base, J lost 2 bases, and 10 bases stayed unmatched. The CDR3 length is 18 residues. The DNA of the CDR3 is TGTGCCAGCAGCGTAATGAGATCCGGGACTAGCGACACAGATACGCAGTATTTT. Amino acid sequence: CASSVMRSGTSDTDTQYF.

In its sample, this clonotype was seen a few times. The chain recombines TRBV12-3 or TRBV12-4 with TRBJ2-3; TRBD2 matches at 11 bases. The CDR3 spans 14 residues. V lost 7 bases to trimming and J lost 5 bases; unmatched junction nucleotides: 5. The CDR3: CASKPGLAVDTQYF. The CDR3 nucleotides are TGTGCCAGCAAACCGGGACTAGCGGTAGATACGCAGTATTTT.

This clonotype was observed a handful of times. V and J are TRBV20-1 and TRBJ1-5, with D possibly matching TRBD1 (6 bases). The CDR3 covers 14 residues. The germline V gene has CDR1 DFQATT and CDR2 SNEGSKA (reference sequence). Deletions cut 6 bases from V and 0 bases from J, with 12 bases between. The CDR3: CSAGTHNSNQPQHF. DNA of the CDR3: TGCAGTGCGGGGACACACAATAGCAATCAGCCCCAGCATTTT.

The chain recombines TRBV11-2 with TRBJ2-1; TRBD2 aligns across 11 bases. From germline, CDR1 is SGHAT and CDR2 FQNNGV. Germline trimming cut 1 base from V and 0 bases from J; bases unmatched to any gene: 14. The CDR3 loop spans 21 amino acids. CDR3 loop: CASSLGERASGRISSYNEQFF. CDR3 bases: TGTGCCAGCAGCTTAGGGGAGAGGGCTAGCGGGAGGATCAGCTCCTACAATGAGCAGTTCTTC.